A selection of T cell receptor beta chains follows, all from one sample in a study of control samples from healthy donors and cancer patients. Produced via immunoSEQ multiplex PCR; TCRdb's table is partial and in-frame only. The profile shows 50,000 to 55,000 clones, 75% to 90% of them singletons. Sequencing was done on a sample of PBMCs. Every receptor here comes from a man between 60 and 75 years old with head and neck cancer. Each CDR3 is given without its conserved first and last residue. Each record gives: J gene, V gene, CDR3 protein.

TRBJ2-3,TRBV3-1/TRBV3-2,ASTHGTSAYTQY
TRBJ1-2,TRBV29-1,SVRLGSDGYT
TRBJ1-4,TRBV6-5,ASKQGAANEKLF
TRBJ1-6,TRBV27,ASSLQGRTPLH
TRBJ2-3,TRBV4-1,ASSLPGTNTDTQY
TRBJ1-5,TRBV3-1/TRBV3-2,ASSQARGKSNQPQH
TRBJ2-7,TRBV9,ASSAPESAGGYYEQY
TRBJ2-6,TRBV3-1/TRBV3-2,ASSQGSLIGLPGANVLT
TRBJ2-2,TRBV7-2,ASSWGGGSGTGELF
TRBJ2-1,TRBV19,ASSTRQVVYNEQF
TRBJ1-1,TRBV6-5,ASSDRQGAEAF
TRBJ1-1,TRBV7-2,ASSLAQGRTEAF
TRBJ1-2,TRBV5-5,ASSLTGRSANYGYT
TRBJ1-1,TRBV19,ASSINGGTDTEAF
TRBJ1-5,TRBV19,ASSSDNRGDQPQH
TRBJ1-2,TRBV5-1,ASSEGQERGYT
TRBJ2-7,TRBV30,AWNHNQGDSSYEQY
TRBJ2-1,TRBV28,ASSLSHNEQF
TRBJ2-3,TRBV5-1,ASSTASGTESTDTQY
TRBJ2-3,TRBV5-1,ASSLTSGDGDTQY
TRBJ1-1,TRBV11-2,ASSSVGVTEAF
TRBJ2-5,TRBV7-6,ASSGRPGAETQY
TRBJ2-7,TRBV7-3,ASSQDRGRGEQY
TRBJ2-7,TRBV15,ATSRERTGPHEQY